This entry lists 18 T cell receptor beta chains sequenced from one sample in a study of beta chain features in type 1 diabetes (dated by TCRdb to the late 2010s). Overall study outcomes, separate from this receptor: In all four CD4+ subsets, TCRB CDR3 length was moderately but significantly shorter in type 1 diabetes patients.

Their specific antigens are unknown. Libraries came from the immunoSEQ multiplex PCR assay. All of the isolated RNA was reverse transcribed with the High Capacity cDNA Reverse Transcription Kit, so expressed TCRB transcripts were sequenced. This immuneACCESS table, as held by TCRdb, lists in-frame sequences with V and J called but not all clones. Of the missing ones, under half trace to an unresolved V gene in checked studies; the others have no known cause. This sample lists 50,000 or so clones; around 45% were detected once. Approximately 1.3% of the sample belongs to the ten largest clones. What was sequenced was Tregs from blood. According to the study, the label for this sample's cell subset or site signals: regulatory CD4+ T cells. All receptors derive from a man under 40 with type 1 diabetes.

This clone was observed a handful of times. In DNA, the CDR3 is TGTGCCAGCAGCCCGGACAGGGCAGACGGCTACACCTTC. It yields the protein CASSPDRADGYTF. The rearrangement uses TRBV5-4 and TRBJ1-2, with 8 bases fitting TRBD1. The CDR3 sequence is 13 residues long. Trimming removed 4 bases from V and 8 bases from J; junction bases left unmatched: 7. CDR1 is SGHNT, CDR2 YYREEE, per germline (reference sequence).

Sample share makes this clone medium-sized. The chain is built from TRBV4-3 and TRBJ2-1; 11 bases are a match to TRBD2. The V gene end was trimmed by 0 bases and the J gene end by 8 bases; junction bases not matched to a gene: 9. This CDR3 is 17 amino acids long. The germline CDR1 and CDR2 sequences are LGHNA and YSLEER. This CDR3 reads CASSQDLSSGRFHEQFF. CDR3 nucleotide sequence: TGCGCCAGCAGCCAAGATCTCTCTAGCGGGAGGTTCCATGAGCAGTTCTTC.

The chain joins TRBV10-3 to TRBJ2-1; 10 nucleotides line up with TRBD2. CDR3 length: 13 amino acids. V gave up 4 bases and J gave up 10 bases; unmatched junction bases: 4. The germline V gene has CDR1 ENHRY and CDR2 SYGVKD. CDR3 nucleotide sequence: TGTGCCATCAGTGGGACTAGCGGACTCGAGCAGTTCTTC. It is translated as CAISGTSGLEQFF.

The chain employs TRBV2 and TRBJ2-7; the match to TRBD2 covers 9 bases. This CDR3 comprises 13 residues. The ends lost 6 bases at V and 7 bases at J; junction bases unmatched: 7. Germline CDR1 and CDR2: SNHLY and FYNNEI. CDR3 DNA: TGTGCCAGCAGCACCGGACTAGCGAGGGAGCAGTACTTC. Amino acid sequence: CASSTGLAREQYF.

This clone was seen a few times. The chain recombines TRBV9 with TRBJ2-3; 7 nucleotides match TRBD2. The CDR3 covers 15 residues. Germline assignment: CDR1 SGDLS and CDR2 YYNGEE. The ends lost 0 bases at V and 1 base at J; junction bases unmatched: 2. CDR3 DNA sequence: TGTGCCAGCAGCGTAGGCGGGAGTGGCACAGATACGCAGTATTTT. This encodes CASSVGGSGTDTQYF. Full variable domain (missing parts from reference TRBV9 and TRBJ2-3): DSGVTQTPKHLITATGQRVTLRCSPRSGDLSVYWYQQSLDQGLQFLIQYYNGEERAKGNILERFSAQQFPDLHSELNLSSLELGDSALYFCASSVGGSGTDTQYFGPGTRLTVL.

This clone was recorded only once. The V call is TRBV2, the J call TRBJ1-4; possible D gene TRBD1, 5 bases. The germline V and J ends were trimmed by 3 bases and 4 bases, with 15 bases remaining between them. Germline CDR1 SNHLY, CDR2 FYNNEI. This CDR3 region has 16 residues. CDR3 region: CASSDWGFNLNEKLFF. CDR3 in DNA: TGTGCCAGCAGTGATTGGGGCTTCAACCTTAATGAAAAACTGTTTTTT.

The CDR3 region is CASSTTGYSPLHF. CDR3 nucleotides: TGTGCCAGCAGTACGACAGGGTATTCACCCCTCCACTTT. V gene TRBV6-1 combines with J gene TRBJ1-6; 7 nucleotides align to TRBD1. V shed 5 bases, J shed 8 bases, and the junction held 3 bases outside the gene matches. This CDR3 region has 13 residues. CDR1 is MNHNS, CDR2 SASEGT, per germline.

This chain links TRBV4-2 with TRBJ1-2; the match to TRBD1 covers 9 bases. V shed 3 bases and J 4 bases; nucleotides not matched to a gene: 9. CDR1 LGHNA and CDR2 YNFKEQ come from the germline V gene. CDR3 length: 16 residues. The CDR3 coding sequence is TGTGCCAGCAGCCACGCCGGGACAGGGCTTTTCTATGGCTACACCTTC. Translation: CASSHAGTGLFYGYTF.

This chain uses TRBV4-1 with TRBJ2-1; 12 bases fit TRBD2. This CDR3 is built from 16 residues. Per germline, CDR1 MGHRA and CDR2 YSYEKL. V was clipped by 3 bases and J by 6 bases; unmatched bases: 6. CDR3 amino acids: CASSHYLAGGANEQFF. The CDR3 coding sequence is TGCGCCAGCAGCCACTACCTAGCGGGAGGGGCCAATGAGCAGTTCTTC.

This rearrangement joins TRBV2 to TRBJ2-7; 10 bases match TRBD2. The V and J ends lost 7 bases and 0 bases, in that order; junction bases with no gene match: 9. Per germline, CDR1 SNHLY and CDR2 FYNNEI. This CDR3 has 16 residues. The CDR3 region is CASTASPSGSSYEQYF. The CDR3 DNA follows: TGTGCCAGCACCGCTTCCCCTAGCGGGAGCTCCTACGAGCAGTACTTC. Full variable domain (missing parts from reference TRBV2 and TRBJ2-7): EPEVTQTPSHQVTQMGQEVILRCVPISNHLYFYWYRQILGQKVEFLVSFYNNEISEKSEIFDDQFSVERPDGSNFTLKIRSTKLEDSAMYFCASTASPSGSSYEQYFGPGTRLTVT.

V usage is TRBV28 and J usage is TRBJ2-1; 9 bases map to TRBD2. Germline V gene lookup returns CDR1 MDHEN and CDR2 SYDVKM. With V trimmed by 6 bases and J by 3 bases, 0 bases remained unmatched. This CDR3 has 13 residues. CDR3: CASRTSGYNEQFF. The CDR3 region has the DNA TGTGCCAGCAGGACTAGCGGCTACAATGAGCAGTTCTTC.

In its sample, this clone was seen a few times. The CDR3 region has the DNA TGTGCCAGCAGCTTAGCGCCACGGTCTAGCAATCAGCCCCAGCATTTT. As protein: CASSLAPRSSNQPQHF. The chain recombines TRBV7-9 with TRBJ1-5; D is ambiguous. Germline V gene data show CDR1 as SEHNR and CDR2 as FQNEAQ (reference sequence). There are 16 residues in the CDR3. The germline V and J ends were trimmed by 0 bases and 0 bases, with 9 bases remaining between them.

This clone was seen a handful of times. The chain combines TRBV7-3 with TRBJ2-1, with 13 bases aligning to TRBD2. Germline-derived CDR1 and CDR2 are SGHTA and FQGTGA. The CDR3 is made up of 15 amino acids. The trim removed 4 bases at V and 14 bases at J, leaving 11 bases unmatched. The CDR3 reads CASSSGTSGKGREFF. Written as DNA, the CDR3 is TGTGCCAGCAGCTCCGGGACTAGCGGGAAGGGGAGGGAGTTCTTC.

This clone has a handful of counts. The gene calls are TRBV2 and TRBJ2-1; possibly TRBD2 for D (6 bases). Trimming cost V 4 bases and J 10 bases, with 11 bases left between them. There are 12 residues in the CDR3. CDR1 is SNHLY and CDR2 is FYNNEI in the germline V gene. The CDR3 here is CASSVLAGEQFF. CDR3 in DNA: TGTGCCAGCAGTGTACTAGCTGGCGAGCAGTTCTTC.

The rearrangement links TRBV13 to TRBJ2-7, with D uncertain. V was shortened by 5 bases and J by 6 bases, with 8 bases between the two germline ends. This CDR3 contains 11 residues. Germline V gene lookup returns CDR1 PRHDT and CDR2 FYEKMQ (reference sequence). CDR3 protein: CASSRSGEQYF. In DNA form, the CDR3 reads TGTGCCAGCAGCCGGTCCGGCGAGCAGTACTTC.

The chain recombines TRBV7-2 with TRBJ1-1; 8 nucleotides agree with TRBD1. The V segment lost 4 bases and the J segment 3 bases; nucleotides outside the gene matches: 10. The germline V gene encodes CDR1 SGHTA and CDR2 FQGNSA. The CDR3 contains 16 residues. The CDR3 region is CASSWIPGGGYTEAFF. The DNA of the CDR3 is TGTGCCAGCAGCTGGATACCAGGGGGCGGGTACACTGAAGCTTTCTTT.

This clone was seen more than once but under ten times. This chain connects TRBV6-6 to TRBJ2-3; 7 bases line up with TRBD1. The length of the CDR3 is 15 residues. Germline lookup yields CDR1 MNHNY and CDR2 SVGAGI (reference sequence). With V trimmed by 4 bases and J by 3 bases, 7 bases remained unmatched. The CDR3 DNA reads as TGTGCCAGCAGTTCCCACACGGACAGGACAGATACGCAGTATTTT. Protein: CASSSHTDRTDTQYF.

This clone was seen only a few times. The chain couples TRBV23-1 to TRBJ2-5; a weak D match, TRBD1 (7 bases). TRBV23-1 is annotated as an ORF whose role is uncertain. V was shortened by 1 base and J by 3 bases, with 15 bases between the two germline ends. The CDR3 covers 16 residues. CDR3 loop: CASSQLGGDSEETQYF. The CDR3 DNA is TGCGCCAGCAGTCAATTAGGCGGGGACAGCGAAGAGACCCAGTACTTC.